A selection of T cell receptor beta chains follows, all from one sample in a study of T cells in Graves' hyperthyroidism and ophthalmopathy. TCRdb reprocessed the multiplex PCR reads via MiXCR and lists one record per CDR3 protein. Of 350,000 to 450,000 distinct CDR3 sequences in the sample, 14% were seen once. The sequenced sample was blood. All receptors derive from a woman in her sixties with Graves' hyperthyroidism. CDR3s include the opening cysteine and the closing phenylalanine or tryptophan. D genes are given only for firm matches. Rows may omit the clone size; those that give it use once, few, many or a size class.

d_gene: -
abundance: many
v_gene: TRBV30
j_gene: TRBJ2-1
CDR3aa: CAWSGAAGNEQFF

d_gene: TRBD1
abundance: many
v_gene: TRBV7-9
j_gene: TRBJ2-7
CDR3aa: CASSMGQGSYEQYF

d_gene: -
abundance: -
v_gene: TRBV19
j_gene: TRBJ1-5
CDR3aa: CASMEQSFSNQPQHF

d_gene: TRBD2
abundance: few
v_gene: TRBV7-3
j_gene: TRBJ2-2
CDR3aa: CASSTSGRAGGTGELFF

d_gene: TRBD1
abundance: -
v_gene: TRBV9
j_gene: TRBJ2-5
CDR3aa: CASSFGQGRETQYF

d_gene: -
abundance: -
v_gene: TRBV11-1
j_gene: TRBJ1-1
CDR3aa: CASSQDSRAFF

d_gene: TRBD1
abundance: few
v_gene: TRBV27
j_gene: TRBJ2-7
CDR3aa: CASKTGTDYEQYF

d_gene: -
abundance: few
v_gene: TRBV30
j_gene: TRBJ2-6
CDR3aa: CAWTYGGGANVLTF

d_gene: -
abundance: -
v_gene: TRBV25-1
j_gene: TRBJ1-2
CDR3aa: CASSQNRAGANYGYTF

d_gene: -
abundance: few
v_gene: TRBV10-3
j_gene: TRBJ1-5
CDR3aa: CAISDGSFSNQPQHF

d_gene: -
abundance: -
v_gene: TRBV5-6
j_gene: TRBJ2-1
CDR3aa: CASSSLAEENEQFF

d_gene: TRBD2
abundance: many
v_gene: TRBV28
j_gene: TRBJ2-5
CDR3aa: CASQPAGVEETQYF

d_gene: -
abundance: many
v_gene: TRBV12-3/TRBV12-4
j_gene: TRBJ1-6
CDR3aa: CASSFQGNSPLHF

d_gene: TRBD2
abundance: -
v_gene: TRBV2
j_gene: TRBJ2-3
CDR3aa: CARGLAGVEDTQYF

d_gene: -
abundance: many
v_gene: TRBV20-1
j_gene: TRBJ2-7
CDR3aa: CSARSPGFGAEQYF

d_gene: TRBD1
abundance: -
v_gene: TRBV7-9
j_gene: TRBJ1-2
CDR3aa: CASISRTGGGYTF

d_gene: -
abundance: many
v_gene: TRBV10-3
j_gene: TRBJ1-1
CDR3aa: CATRVSENTEAFF

d_gene: TRBD2
abundance: many
v_gene: TRBV3-1
j_gene: TRBJ2-7
CDR3aa: CASSPPYQTSGSSYEQYF

d_gene: -
abundance: many
v_gene: TRBV11-3
j_gene: TRBJ2-4
CDR3aa: CASSPPGILAKNIQYF

d_gene: TRBD2
abundance: many
v_gene: TRBV11-3
j_gene: TRBJ2-1
CDR3aa: CASSSRPGLGSPEQFF

d_gene: -
abundance: many
v_gene: TRBV4-1
j_gene: TRBJ2-1
CDR3aa: CASSHSADFYNEQFF

d_gene: -
abundance: many
v_gene: TRBV10-3
j_gene: TRBJ2-1
CDR3aa: CAISHPVSYNEQFF

d_gene: TRBD2
abundance: few
v_gene: TRBV4-1
j_gene: TRBJ2-3
CDR3aa: CASSSGTSKGDTQYF

d_gene: -
abundance: many
v_gene: TRBV5-5
j_gene: TRBJ2-7
CDR3aa: CASSFPGRDYEQYF

d_gene: -
abundance: -
v_gene: TRBV19
j_gene: TRBJ2-5
CDR3aa: CASSMWQLGLNGETQYF

d_gene: -
abundance: few
v_gene: TRBV10-3
j_gene: TRBJ2-7
CDR3aa: CAISEDTYEQYF

d_gene: TRBD2
abundance: -
v_gene: TRBV4-2
j_gene: TRBJ2-1
CDR3aa: CASRGTSGLDNEQSF

d_gene: TRBD2
abundance: -
v_gene: TRBV15
j_gene: TRBJ2-3
CDR3aa: CATSARLAEDTQYF

d_gene: -
abundance: many
v_gene: TRBV2
j_gene: TRBJ2-2
CDR3aa: CASSTVESSTGELFF

d_gene: TRBD2
abundance: many
v_gene: TRBV2
j_gene: TRBJ2-3
CDR3aa: CASSEAASGRASDTQYF

d_gene: TRBD2
abundance: many
v_gene: TRBV4-1
j_gene: TRBJ2-1
CDR3aa: CASSHSSRLAGVGNEQFF

d_gene: TRBD2
abundance: few
v_gene: TRBV5-1
j_gene: TRBJ2-1
CDR3aa: CASSLPLSGGANEQFF

d_gene: TRBD1
abundance: few
v_gene: TRBV19
j_gene: TRBJ1-1
CDR3aa: CASSPRTGGPKWAFF

d_gene: -
abundance: few
v_gene: TRBV5-1
j_gene: TRBJ2-1
CDR3aa: CASSLSEPSYNEQFF

d_gene: -
abundance: many
v_gene: TRBV5-1
j_gene: TRBJ2-7
CDR3aa: CASSPAPSYEQYF

d_gene: -
abundance: -
v_gene: TRBV6-1
j_gene: TRBJ1-3
CDR3aa: CASNHRAGNTIYF

d_gene: TRBD2
abundance: many
v_gene: TRBV11-3
j_gene: TRBJ2-7
CDR3aa: CASSANSYIGLAGGDEQYF

d_gene: TRBD1
abundance: -
v_gene: TRBV9
j_gene: TRBJ1-6
CDR3aa: CASSPDAQGAYSPLHF

d_gene: TRBD1
abundance: many
v_gene: TRBV5-1
j_gene: TRBJ1-2
CDR3aa: CASSSAPGQINYGYTF

d_gene: TRBD2
abundance: -
v_gene: TRBV30
j_gene: TRBJ2-1
CDR3aa: CAWRAGLAGYNEQFF

d_gene: -
abundance: many
v_gene: TRBV6-1
j_gene: TRBJ2-2
CDR3aa: CASNIREFGELFF

d_gene: -
abundance: many
v_gene: TRBV7-9
j_gene: TRBJ1-2
CDR3aa: CALRDARGDGYTF

d_gene: -
abundance: many
v_gene: TRBV20-1
j_gene: TRBJ2-7
CDR3aa: CSAQDWVSHEQYF

d_gene: TRBD2
abundance: many
v_gene: TRBV2
j_gene: TRBJ2-1
CDR3aa: CASSEPLADFSISSYNEQFF

d_gene: -
abundance: many
v_gene: TRBV11-3
j_gene: TRBJ2-5
CDR3aa: CASSAGAGGETQYF

d_gene: -
abundance: -
v_gene: TRBV27
j_gene: TRBJ2-1
CDR3aa: CASREPGTAGNEQFF

d_gene: TRBD2
abundance: few
v_gene: TRBV6-1
j_gene: TRBJ2-6
CDR3aa: CASSPTTSGNMVGANVLTF

d_gene: TRBD2
abundance: many
v_gene: TRBV10-1
j_gene: TRBJ2-7
CDR3aa: CASSGGGRSPEEQYF

d_gene: -
abundance: few
v_gene: TRBV7-2
j_gene: TRBJ2-2
CDR3aa: CASEEVSYTGELFF

d_gene: TRBD1
abundance: many
v_gene: TRBV7-8
j_gene: TRBJ2-5
CDR3aa: CASRPTGTASFETQYF

d_gene: -
abundance: many
v_gene: TRBV6-2/TRBV6-3
j_gene: TRBJ2-2
CDR3aa: CASNQRGRSGELFF

d_gene: -
abundance: -
v_gene: TRBV4-1
j_gene: TRBJ1-2
CDR3aa: CASSHPIQDYGYTF

d_gene: TRBD1
abundance: many
v_gene: TRBV13
j_gene: TRBJ2-7
CDR3aa: CASSLRDRNYEQYF

d_gene: -
abundance: many
v_gene: TRBV11-2
j_gene: TRBJ1-1
CDR3aa: CAIARGTEAFF

d_gene: -
abundance: many
v_gene: TRBV18
j_gene: TRBJ2-1
CDR3aa: CASSPADSYNEQFF